This passage covers 10 T cell receptor beta chains from one sample sequenced in a study of blood T cell repertoires in COVID-19. Only in-frame clones appear in the TCRdb table, and some are missing; sequencing was by immunoSEQ multiplex PCR. The repertoire includes about 58,000 clones, 70% to 90% of them detected once, and roughly 5.1% sits in the top ten. The source material was peripheral blood. The receptors come from a man in his forties with active COVID-19.

The CDR3 loop reads CAISPGLAGGRMLGTDTQYF. The CDR3 region has the DNA TGTGCCATCAGCCCGGGACTAGCGGGAGGGCGTATGTTAGGGACAGATACGCAGTATTTT. V gene TRBV10-3 combines with J gene TRBJ2-3; 16 nucleotides agree with TRBD2. Germline V gene data show CDR1 as ENHRY and CDR2 as SYGVKD. CDR3 length: 20 amino acids. J lost 3 bases, V lost 6 bases, and 15 bases had no gene match.

The chain employs TRBV7-9 and TRBJ2-3; D is undetermined. CDR3 length: 14 residues. The V and J ends lost 5 bases and 0 bases respectively, with 9 bases between them. The germline V gene has CDR1 SEHNR and CDR2 FQNEAQ (reference sequence). The CDR3 nucleotides read TGTGCCAGCAGCGTTCGGGTCAGCACAGATACGCAGTATTTT. Its protein product is CASSVRVSTDTQYF.

The rearrangement uses TRBV24-1 and TRBJ2-1; TRBD2 is a possible D gene (5 bases). This CDR3 spans 13 amino acids. Germline V CDR1 and CDR2: KGHDR, SFDVKD. V shed 9 bases and J shed 5 bases, with 13 bases lying between them. In nucleotides, the CDR3 is TGTGCCACCCGACGAGGGCAGCACAATGAGCAGTTCTTC. This translates into CATRRGQHNEQFF.

CDR3 region: CASSVHGGTYNEQFF. CDR3 nucleotides: TGTGCCAGTAGTGTTCACGGGGGAACCTACAATGAGCAGTTCTTC. The chain carries TRBV19 and TRBJ2-1, with a tentative D call TRBD2 (6 bases). The germline gives CDR1 LNHDA, CDR2 SQIVND (reference sequence). V was pared by 5 bases and J by 2 bases, with 13 bases between. This CDR3 has 15 amino acids.

The J gene is TRBJ1-4, the V gene TRBV30, with D possibly TRBD1 on 5 matching bases. The CDR3 loop spans 16 amino acids. CDR1 and CDR2 from the germline V gene are GTSNPN and SVGIG (reference sequence). Trimming shortened V by 1 base and J by 2 bases, and 14 bases separated the two germline ends. CDR3 sequence: CAWSARRGTTNEKLFF. The CDR3 bases are TGTGCCTGGAGTGCAAGGCGGGGGACGACTAATGAAAAACTGTTTTTT.

The V gene is TRBV2, the J gene TRBJ1-2; 7 bases agree with TRBD1. V was pared by 6 bases and J by 5 bases, with 9 bases of the junction left unmatched. The germline V gene has CDR1 SNHLY and CDR2 FYNNEI. CDR3 length: 14 amino acids. This CDR3 is CASRSDRLRYGYTF. CDR3 DNA: TGTGCCAGCAGGTCGGACAGGTTGAGGTATGGCTACACCTTC.

This clone has just one count. The CDR3 reads CASRRTGRIEGNYGYTF. For the CDR3, the DNA is TGTGCCAGCAGGCGGACAGGGAGGATTGAGGGGAACTATGGCTACACCTTC. V gene TRBV5-4 combines with J gene TRBJ1-2; 8 bases match TRBD1. The CDR3 runs to 17 residues. Germline trimming cut 5 bases from V and 2 bases from J; bases unmatched to any gene: 14. Germline V gene lookup returns CDR1 SGHNT and CDR2 YYREEE (reference sequence). Filled out from reference TRBV5-4 and TRBJ1-2, the complete variable domain reads ETGVTQSPTHLIKTRGQQVTLRCSSQSGHNTVSWYQQALGQGPQFIFQYYREEENGRGNFPPRFSGLQFPNYSSELNVNALELDDSALYLCASRRTGRIEGNYGYTFGSGTRLTVV.

This chain joins TRBV6-5 and TRBJ1-1; 7 nucleotides match TRBD1. CDR1 and CDR2 (germline): MNHEY, SVGAGI. The CDR3 runs 16 residues. V dropped 0 bases and J dropped 3; count of bases not matched to a gene: 7. CDR3 nucleotides: TGTGCCAGCAGTTACTCGATGACAGGGACGGACACTGAAGCTTTCTTT. Residues: CASSYSMTGTDTEAFF.

This chain links TRBV28 with TRBJ2-7; maybe TRBD2 (5 bases). From germline, CDR1 is MDHEN and CDR2 SYDVKM. The length of the CDR3 is 21 residues. Trimming pared 6 bases from V and 3 bases from J, leaving 36 bases between. This chain's CDR3 is CASSFPAYQLDGKADGYEQYF. CDR3 DNA: TGTGCCAGCAGCTTCCCGGCGTACCAGTTAGACGGGAAGGCAGACGGCTACGAGCAGTACTTC. Full variable domain (outside the CDR3, taken from reference TRBV28 and TRBJ2-7): DVKVTQSSRYLVKRTGEKVFLECVQDMDHENMFWYRQDPGLGLRLIYFSYDVKMKEKGDIPEGYSVSREKKERFSLILESASTNQTSMYLCASSFPAYQLDGKADGYEQYFGPGTRLTVT.

V and J are TRBV6-5 and TRBJ1-2, with 7 bases that match TRBD1. Trimming at V came to 8 bases and at J to 1 base, leaving 10 bases not matched to a gene. There are 15 residues in the CDR3. The germline V gene has CDR1 MNHEY and CDR2 SVGAGI. The CDR3 nucleotides read TGTGCCAGCGCAGGGGGATGGCAGCTTAACTATGGCTACACCTTC. This encodes CASAGGWQLNYGYTF.